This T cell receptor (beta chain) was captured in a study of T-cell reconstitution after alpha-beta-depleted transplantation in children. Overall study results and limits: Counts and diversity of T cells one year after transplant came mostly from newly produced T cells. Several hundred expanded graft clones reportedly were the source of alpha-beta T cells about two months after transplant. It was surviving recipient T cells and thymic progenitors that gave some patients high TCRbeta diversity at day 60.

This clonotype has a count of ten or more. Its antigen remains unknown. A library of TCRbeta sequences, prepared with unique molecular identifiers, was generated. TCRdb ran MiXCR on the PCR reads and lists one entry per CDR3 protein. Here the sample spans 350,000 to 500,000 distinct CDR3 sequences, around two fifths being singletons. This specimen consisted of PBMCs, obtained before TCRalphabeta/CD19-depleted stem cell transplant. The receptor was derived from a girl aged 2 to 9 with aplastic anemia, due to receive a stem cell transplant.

Written as DNA, the CDR3 is TGCAGTGCCCAGACAGGGCCTCAGCCCCAGCATTTT. It yields the protein CSAQTGPQPQHF. The chain has TRBV20-1 and TRBJ1-5, with TRBD1 matching 7 bases. V shed 6 bases, J shed 6 bases, and the junction held 5 bases outside the gene matches. The CDR3 extends over 12 amino acids. CDR1 DFQATT and CDR2 SNEGSKA come from the germline V gene (reference sequence).